A single sample gave rise to the 29 T cell receptor beta chains below, sequenced in a study of CXCR3-negative and CXCR3-positive naive CD8 T cells. Study outcomes and limitations: The TRB CDR3s that CXCR3-positive naive cells carried were more hydrophobic than those of CXCR3-negative naive cells.

These receptors' targets are unknown. UMI-tagged TRB cDNA libraries were built via 5' RACE. Using the 5' RACE reads, TCRdb records one entry per CDR3 protein without DNA. The sample data list about 6,800 distinct CDR3 sequences. Sequenced: naive CXCR3+ CD8+ T cells from blood. The subset denotes: CD45RO-CCR7+CD27+CD95- naive CD8+ T cells expressing CXCR3 (TNR3+). These receptors all stem from a human donor in good health. Some clones in this sample may be carry-over from other donors' samples.

The chain recombines TRBV7-9 with TRBJ2-3; TCRdb returns TRBD2, unconfirmable since there is no DNA. Germline-derived CDR1 and CDR2 are SEHNR and FQNEAQ (reference sequence). The CDR3 spans 17 residues. Here the CDR3 reads CASSSPVTSTPGDTQYF.

Its frequency marks this clonotype as medium-sized. CDR3 amino acids: CASSLEVSGLADNEQFF. The rearrangement joins TRBV5-1 to TRBJ2-1; the TCRdb D gene call, TRBD2, has no DNA to confirm it. This CDR3 has 17 residues. Germline V lookup: CDR1 SGHRS, CDR2 YFSETQ.

This clonotype is labeled medium-sized based on frequency. The chain combines TRBV27 with TRBJ1-1; checking the TCRdb D call of TRBD1 is not possible without DNA. Germline V gene data show CDR1 as MNHEY and CDR2 as SMNVEV (reference sequence). The CDR3 length is 14 residues. CDR3 residues: CASSSLTGGTEAFF.

Considering frequency, this clonotype is medium-sized. V gene TRBV29-1 combines with J gene TRBJ2-7; absent DNA, TCRdb's TRBD1 call cannot be checked. CDR3 size: 12 residues. Germline V lookup: CDR1 SQVTM, CDR2 ANQGSEA. CDR3 sequence: CSVQGSYYEQYF.

This clonotype is medium-sized by frequency. The V gene is TRBV20-1, the J gene TRBJ2-1. Germline V CDR1 and CDR2: DFQATT, SNEGSKA (reference sequence). The CDR3 is 13 amino acids. The chain's CDR3 is CSAREVTYNEQFF.

The chain uses TRBV7-6 and TRBJ1-6. The CDR3 covers 14 residues. From germline, CDR1 is SGHVS and CDR2 FNYEAQ. CDR3: CASASGGNNSPLHF.

The chain links TRBV19 to TRBJ2-7. Germline lookup yields CDR1 LNHDA and CDR2 SQIVND (reference sequence). This CDR3 spans 13 amino acids. The CDR3 sequence: CASSWSGSYEQYF. Combining the CDR3 with reference TRBV19 and TRBJ2-7 gives the whole variable domain DGGITQSPKYLFRKEGQNVTLSCEQNLNHDAMYWYRQDPGQGLRLIYYSQIVNDFQKGDIAEGYSVSREKKESFPLTVTSAQKNPTAFYLCASSWSGSYEQYFGPGTRLTVT.

The chain is built from TRBV3-1 and TRBJ2-5; absent DNA, TCRdb's TRBD1 call cannot be checked. This CDR3 is built from 14 residues. The V gene's germline CDR1 is LGHDT and CDR2 YNNKEL (reference sequence). This chain's CDR3 is CASSEGLSKETQYF.

Measured by frequency, this clonotype is medium-sized. This chain links TRBV20-1 with TRBJ2-7; TCRdb's D gene call, TRBD1, goes unchecked for lack of DNA. Germline V gene sequence: CDR1 DFQATT, CDR2 SNEGSKA (reference sequence). This CDR3 region has 15 residues. CDR3 in amino acids: CSARPEGQGGYEQYF.

V is TRBV27 and J is TRBJ2-1. This CDR3 has 12 amino acids. CDR1 and CDR2 from the germline V gene are MNHEY and SMNVEV (reference sequence). CDR3 amino acids: CASSLNSNEQFF.

The rearrangement links TRBV7-7 to TRBJ2-7; TCRdb's assignment of TRBD1 cannot be checked, as there is no DNA. Germline CDR1 SSHAT, CDR2 FNYEAQ (reference sequence). The CDR3 sequence is 15 residues long. This CDR3 reads CASSLGGQGIDEQYF. The full variable domain, in which reference TRBV7-7 and TRBJ2-7 provide the parts outside the CDR3, is GAGVSQSPRYKVTKRGQDVTLRCDPISSHATLYWYQQALGQGPEFLTYFNYEAQPDKSGLPSDRFSAERPEGSISTLTIQRTEQRDSAMYRCASSLGGQGIDEQYFGPGTRLTVT.

The V gene is TRBV12-3 or TRBV12-4, the J gene TRBJ1-2; TCRdb proposes TRBD1, but this gene call is untestable without DNA. The CDR3 covers 17 residues. CDR3 protein: CASSQSRAGGAHYGYTF.

According to its frequency, this clonotype is medium-sized. The V and J genes are TRBV7-8 and TRBJ2-7. The CDR3 has 16 amino acids. Germline CDR1 is SGHVS and CDR2 is FQNEAQ. The CDR3 sequence: CASSLVVVSTSYEQYF.

By frequency, this clonotype registers medium-sized. The chain links TRBV5-1 to TRBJ1-1; without DNA, the TCRdb call of TRBD1 cannot be checked. This CDR3 contains 14 residues. The germline gives CDR1 SGHRS, CDR2 YFSETQ. The CDR3 spells CASSQNQGSGEAFF.

The chain combines TRBV2 with TRBJ2-7. This CDR3 has 11 residues. The V gene's germline CDR1 is SNHLY and CDR2 FYNNEI. The CDR3 reads CASGQSYEQYF.

J is TRBJ2-3 and V is TRBV29-1. CDR3 length: 14 amino acids. CDR1 is SQVTM and CDR2 is ANQGSEA in the germline V gene. The CDR3 is CSPDHLGSTDTQYF.

V usage is TRBV5-1 and J usage is TRBJ2-7; TCRdb proposes TRBD2, but this gene call is untestable without DNA. Germline lookup yields CDR1 SGHRS and CDR2 YFSETQ. CDR3 length equals 13 residues. This CDR3 is CASSGGLVHEQYF.

The chain carries TRBV29-1 and TRBJ2-1. Germline lookup yields CDR1 SQVTM and CDR2 ANQGSEA. This CDR3 has 14 residues. The CDR3 sequence is CSVVFGRSYNEQFF.

The J gene is TRBJ2-7, the V gene TRBV2; TCRdb's D call of TRBD1 is untestable without DNA. Germline V gives CDR1 SNHLY, CDR2 FYNNEI. This CDR3 has 12 amino acids. CDR3 sequence: CASSERGLEQYF.

The gene calls are TRBV29-1 and TRBJ2-4; without DNA, the TCRdb call of TRBD1 cannot be checked. The germline gives CDR1 SQVTM, CDR2 ANQGSEA. The length of the CDR3 is 17 residues. The CDR3 protein is CSVIRDRGIIAKNIQYF.

This clonotype ranks as medium-sized in terms of frequency. The chain carries TRBV5-1 and TRBJ1-1. The germline V gene encodes CDR1 SGHRS and CDR2 YFSETQ. The CDR3 loop spans 11 amino acids. CDR3 region: CASSPGTEAFF.

The J gene is TRBJ2-7, the V gene TRBV7-6; TCRdb returns TRBD1, unconfirmable since there is no DNA. The length of the CDR3 is 15 residues. Per the germline V gene, CDR1 is SGHVS and CDR2 is FNYEAQ. The chain's CDR3 is CASRAQGALNYEQYF.

The V call is TRBV27, the J call TRBJ2-3; TCRdb selects TRBD1, and the lack of DNA leaves this call unchecked. This CDR3 has 15 residues. Per the germline V gene, CDR1 is MNHEY and CDR2 is SMNVEV (reference sequence). CDR3 amino acids: CASTPYMTVTDTQYF.

This clonotype is medium-sized by frequency. This chain links TRBV5-1 with TRBJ1-1. The CDR3 is 13 residues long. Germline lookup yields CDR1 SGHRS and CDR2 YFSETQ. The CDR3 loop reads CASSLAGVREAFF.

This chain joins TRBV29-1 and TRBJ2-5; the D call of TRBD1 rests on TCRdb alone, since no DNA is present to check it. The CDR3 is 13 amino acids. Germline CDR1 SQVTM, CDR2 ANQGSEA. This chain's CDR3 is CSARDRLEETQYF.

The V call is TRBV29-1, the J call TRBJ2-7; TCRdb calls TRBD2, which cannot be checked without DNA. The CDR3 runs 18 residues. Germline V gene lookup returns CDR1 SQVTM and CDR2 ANQGSEA. The CDR3 reads CSVEDEGRPGGFPYEQYF.

According to its frequency, this clonotype is medium-sized (0.01 to 0.1%). CDR3 in amino acids: CASILGLAGETQYF. This chain links TRBV6-1 with TRBJ2-5; the TCRdb call, TRBD2, lacks DNA for checking. There are 14 residues in the CDR3. Germline CDR1 and CDR2: MNHNS and SASEGT.

The chain uses TRBV20-1 and TRBJ2-1; lacking DNA, the TRBD2 call made by TCRdb goes unchecked. The CDR3 totals 19 residues. Per the germline V gene, CDR1 is DFQATT and CDR2 is SNEGSKA (reference sequence). CDR3 region: CSAREVTSGRISSYNEQFF.

The CDR3 sequence is CSVEGSESWRENEQYF. The rearrangement joins TRBV29-1 to TRBJ2-7; the D call from TCRdb, TRBD2, cannot be confirmed without DNA. The germline V gene has CDR1 SQVTM and CDR2 ANQGSEA. The CDR3 is 16 amino acids.